The 25 T cell receptor beta chains listed next were all sequenced from one sample in a study of CD8 T cells in Susac syndrome (dated by TCRdb to the late 2010s). The library was built by means of the immunoSEQ multiplex PCR assay. RNA was extracted using the RNeasy kit, and about 0.5 to 1 microgram was reverse transcribed with random hexamers. The raw public reads went through TCRdb reprocessing: fastp at Q25, MiXCR clone calling, in-frame beta chains kept. Here each entry gathers all rows of one CDR3 protein and keeps the most common genes and DNA. The sample data list some 190,000 distinct CDR3 sequences, and 90% to 96% of these were observed just once. The ten largest clones represent 0.093% of the sample. Sequencing input: CD4+ T cells from PBMCs. The receptors derive from a human donor with multiple sclerosis.

The V gene is TRBV13, the J gene TRBJ1-2; 7 bases fit TRBD1. The CDR3 spans 13 residues. Germline V gene data show CDR1 as PRHDT and CDR2 as FYEKMQ (reference sequence). The trim removed 3 bases at V and 4 bases at J, leaving 2 bases unmatched. The CDR3 nucleotides are TGTGCCAGCAGCTTCAGGGGGGGCTATGGCTACACCTTC. This gives the protein CASSFRGGYGYTF.

This rearrangement joins TRBV4-1 to TRBJ2-2; 8 bases are shared with TRBD1. The CDR3 has 15 residues. Trimming removed 4 bases from V and 7 bases from J; junction bases left unmatched: 8. Germline V gene lookup returns CDR1 MGHRA and CDR2 YSYEKL. CDR3 residues: CASSLGQGFSGELFF. The CDR3 DNA follows: TGCGCCAGCAGCCTCGGACAGGGCTTTAGCGGGGAGCTGTTTTTT.

The V call is TRBV5-1, the J call TRBJ2-1, with D maybe TRBD1 (6 bases). The CDR3 has 14 amino acids. Germline CDR1 reads SGHRS; CDR2 reads YFSETQ. V was pared by 5 bases and J by 3 bases, with 12 bases between. The CDR3 loop is CASRPGQNYNEQFF. The CDR3 DNA reads as TGCGCCAGCAGGCCGGGACAAAACTACAATGAGCAGTTCTTC.

This clonotype was observed a single time. The genes are TRBV27 and TRBJ2-1; a possible D gene is TRBD1 (6 bases). The germline CDR1 and CDR2 sequences are MNHEY and SMNVEV (reference sequence). V was cut by 3 bases and J by 3 bases, with 15 bases left in between. This CDR3 region has 16 residues. This CDR3 reads CASSFRSDSLYNEQFF. CDR3 nucleotide sequence: TGTGCCAGCAGTTTTAGATCGGACAGCCTCTACAATGAGCAGTTCTTC.

The chain links TRBV29-1 to TRBJ2-7; 9 bases map to TRBD2. V was clipped by 2 bases and J by 0 bases; unmatched bases: 5. Germline-derived CDR1 and CDR2 are SQVTM and ANQGSEA. This CDR3 spans 15 amino acids. The CDR3 sequence: CSVERLAGLSYEQYF. CDR3 bases: TGCAGCGTTGAACGGCTAGCGGGGCTCTCCTACGAGCAGTACTTC.

J is TRBJ2-3 and V is TRBV7-2, with D unclear. The germline V and J ends were trimmed by 5 bases and 2 bases, with 8 bases remaining between them. CDR1 and CDR2 from the germline V gene are SGHTA and FQGNSA. The CDR3 runs 13 residues. The CDR3 loop is CASSPQPTDTQYF. For the CDR3, the DNA is TGTGCCAGCAGCCCCCAACCCACAGATACGCAGTATTTT.

The chain joins TRBV9 to TRBJ1-2; the D gene is possibly TRBD1 (5 bases). The CDR3 has 15 residues. V gave up 4 bases and J gave up 5 bases, with 18 bases separating them. Per germline, CDR1 SGDLS and CDR2 YYNGEE. DNA for the CDR3: TGTGCCAGCAGCCACCCTCAGGGATCAGGGTATGGCTACACCTTC. It translates to CASSHPQGSGYGYTF.

The chain links TRBV19 to TRBJ1-5; 9 bases are shared with TRBD1. CDR1 and CDR2 (germline): LNHDA, SQIVND (reference sequence). Trimming cost V 6 bases and J 0 bases; bases outside gene matches: 15. The CDR3 extends over 19 amino acids. CDR3 in amino acids: CASRTNRDRDLTSNQPQHF. Here the CDR3 DNA reads TGTGCCAGTAGGACAAACCGGGACAGGGACCTGACTAGCAATCAGCCCCAGCATTTT.

The genes are TRBV24-1 and TRBJ2-1; 13 nucleotides match TRBD2. CDR3 length: 17 amino acids. Germline assignment: CDR1 KGHDR and CDR2 SFDVKD. The ends lost 4 bases at V and 9 bases at J; junction bases unmatched: 11. This chain's CDR3 is CATSEFGTSGARGEQFF. DNA of the CDR3: TGTGCCACCAGTGAGTTTGGGACTAGCGGGGCCAGGGGTGAGCAGTTCTTC.

V usage is TRBV20-1 and J usage is TRBJ1-5; no firm D call. V lost 1 base and J 7 bases, leaving 5 bases between the germline ends. The CDR3 contains 11 residues. Germline CDR1 DFQATT, CDR2 SNEGSKA (reference sequence). CDR3 bases: TGCAGTGCTAGAGCCGGGCAGCCCCAGCATTTT. It encodes CSARAGQPQHF.

The table lists this clonotype with a few counts. This chain links TRBV2 with TRBJ2-1; a weak D match, TRBD2 (5 bases). V lost 8 bases and J lost 4, with 6 bases in between. The CDR3 contains 11 residues. Germline V gene data show CDR1 as SNHLY and CDR2 as FYNNEI. CDR3 residues: CASEGYNEQFF. Written as DNA, the CDR3 is TGTGCCAGCGAGGGTTACAATGAGCAGTTCTTC.

V gene TRBV7-9 combines with J gene TRBJ2-7, with D unresolved. Per the germline V gene, CDR1 is SEHNR and CDR2 is FQNEAQ (reference sequence). This CDR3 region has 14 residues. The V gene lost 2 bases and the J gene lost 0 bases, with 8 bases spanning the gap. CDR3 amino acids: CASSLKALSYEQYF. CDR3 DNA: TGTGCCAGCAGCTTAAAGGCACTCTCCTACGAGCAGTACTTC.

The chain links TRBV12-5 to TRBJ2-3; D is possibly TRBD2 (7 bases). This CDR3 has 15 residues. V was shortened by 5 bases and J by 4 bases, with 16 bases between the two germline ends. Germline V gene lookup returns CDR1 LGHNT and CDR2 FRNRAP. CDR3 DNA: TGTGCTAGTGGTGAAGGGGGGGTTTCAGCAGATACGCAGTATTTT. It specifies CASGEGGVSADTQYF.

This chain uses TRBV25-1 with TRBJ2-2; D call uncertain. V was clipped by 4 bases and J by 5 bases, with 11 bases between them. The germline V gene has CDR1 MGHDK and CDR2 SYGVNS. The CDR3 length is 14 residues. For the CDR3, the DNA is TGTGCCAGCAGTGGGGGTTCTGGGACCGGGGAGCTGTTTTTT. Its protein product is CASSGGSGTGELFF.

V usage is TRBV20-1 and J usage is TRBJ2-7; possible D gene TRBD2, 6 bases. This CDR3 is 13 amino acids long. Trimming shortened V by 1 base and J by 1 base, and 8 bases separated the two germline ends. Germline-derived CDR1 and CDR2 are DFQATT and SNEGSKA (reference sequence). The CDR3 spells CSARVAGSYEQYF. As DNA, the CDR3 is TGCAGTGCTAGAGTGGCGGGGTCCTACGAGCAGTACTTC.

The rearrangement links TRBV6-5 to TRBJ2-7; either TRBD1 or TRBD2 may fit D (5 bases each). V was trimmed by 2 bases and J by 0 bases, leaving 14 bases between them. Germline assignment: CDR1 MNHEY and CDR2 SVGAGI. CDR3 length equals 16 residues. CDR3 loop: CASSYGTHPASYEQYF. The CDR3 nucleotides are TGTGCCAGCAGTTACGGGACCCACCCGGCCTCCTACGAGCAGTACTTC.

The chain has TRBV3-1 and TRBJ2-1; 13 nucleotides line up with TRBD2. Trimming took 6 bases from V and 6 from J; bases not matched to a gene: 8. This CDR3 contains 16 residues. Per germline, CDR1 LGHDT and CDR2 YNNKEL (reference sequence). The CDR3 here is CASRLAGGRHRNEQFF. CDR3 coding DNA: TGTGCCAGCAGACTAGCGGGGGGGCGGCACCGCAATGAGCAGTTCTTC.

The chain links TRBV19 to TRBJ2-7; 7 nucleotides align to TRBD1. V shed 5 bases, J shed 2 bases, and the junction held 6 bases outside the gene matches. The CDR3 has 14 residues. The germline V gene encodes CDR1 LNHDA and CDR2 SQIVND (reference sequence). CDR3 protein: CASSVGQSTYEQYF. CDR3 in DNA: TGTGCCAGTAGTGTGGGACAGTCCACCTACGAGCAGTACTTC.

The chain carries TRBV29-1 and TRBJ1-2; D gene unclear. The CDR3 covers 14 residues. V was trimmed by 1 base and J by 4 bases, leaving 13 bases between them. Germline V lookup: CDR1 SQVTM, CDR2 ANQGSEA. CDR3 residues: CSVEGSAGRYGYTF. The CDR3 region has the DNA TGCAGCGTTGAAGGTTCGGCCGGCCGCTATGGCTACACCTTC.

This chain connects TRBV29-1 to TRBJ2-1, with D possibly being TRBD2 (5 bases). Germline CDR1 reads SQVTM; CDR2 reads ANQGSEA. This CDR3 is 12 amino acids long. The V end lost 4 bases, the J end lost 7 bases, and 11 bases lay between the germline ends. CDR3 nucleotide sequence: TGCAGCGTTGGGGGAACGGGGAATGAGCAGTTCTTC. Translated: CSVGGTGNEQFF.

The rearrangement links TRBV28 to TRBJ2-5; D unresolved. Germline assignment: CDR1 MDHEN and CDR2 SYDVKM. The CDR3 is made up of 13 amino acids. Between the trimmed V and J ends, which lost 5 bases and 0 bases, there was a span of 7 bases. The CDR3, as DNA: TGTGCCAGCAGTGCCCTCAACCAAGAGACCCAGTACTTC. This codes for CASSALNQETQYF.

V usage is TRBV4-1 and J usage is TRBJ2-5, with a weak D call TRBD1 (5 bases). Deletions cut 1 base from V and 2 bases from J, with 11 bases between. CDR1 is MGHRA, CDR2 YSYEKL, per germline. The CDR3 is 15 amino acids. Here the CDR3 reads CASSQGRGPQETQYF. The DNA of the CDR3 is TGCGCCAGCAGCCAAGGTAGGGGCCCTCAAGAGACCCAGTACTTC.

This clonotype occurred once. The chain combines TRBV3-1 with TRBJ1-3; D is ambiguous. The V gene lost 4 bases and the J gene lost 0 bases, with 13 bases spanning the gap. CDR1 and CDR2 from the germline V gene are LGHDT and YNNKEL (reference sequence). The CDR3 is made up of 16 amino acids. CDR3 region: CASSLRTVLSGNTIYF. The CDR3 coding sequence is TGTGCCAGCAGCCTCCGGACTGTCCTCTCTGGAAACACCATATATTTT.

This clonotype was seen a single time. The chain combines TRBV28 with TRBJ1-5; weak D call: TRBD1 (5 bases). The germline V gene encodes CDR1 MDHEN and CDR2 SYDVKM. V was trimmed by 3 bases and J by 0 bases, leaving 12 bases between them. This CDR3 comprises 16 residues. For the CDR3, the DNA is TGTGCCAGCAGTTTTCAAAGGGGTTTTAGCAATCAGCCCCAGCATTTT. Translating gives CASSFQRGFSNQPQHF. Drawing the rest from reference TRBV28 and TRBJ1-5, the complete variable domain is DVKVTQSSRYLVKRTGEKVFLECVQDMDHENMFWYRQDPGLGLRLIYFSYDVKMKEKGDIPEGYSVSREKKERFSLILESASTNQTSMYLCASSFQRGFSNQPQHFGDGTRLSIL.

V usage is TRBV5-1 and J usage is TRBJ1-1; D remains unclear. In germline, CDR1 is SGHRS, CDR2 YFSETQ. The CDR3 loop spans 15 amino acids. The V gene lost 1 base and the J gene lost 0 bases, with 10 bases spanning the gap. CDR3 DNA: TGCGCCAGCAGCTTGTCTGGAGACATGAACACTGAAGCTTTCTTT. Its translation is CASSLSGDMNTEAFF.